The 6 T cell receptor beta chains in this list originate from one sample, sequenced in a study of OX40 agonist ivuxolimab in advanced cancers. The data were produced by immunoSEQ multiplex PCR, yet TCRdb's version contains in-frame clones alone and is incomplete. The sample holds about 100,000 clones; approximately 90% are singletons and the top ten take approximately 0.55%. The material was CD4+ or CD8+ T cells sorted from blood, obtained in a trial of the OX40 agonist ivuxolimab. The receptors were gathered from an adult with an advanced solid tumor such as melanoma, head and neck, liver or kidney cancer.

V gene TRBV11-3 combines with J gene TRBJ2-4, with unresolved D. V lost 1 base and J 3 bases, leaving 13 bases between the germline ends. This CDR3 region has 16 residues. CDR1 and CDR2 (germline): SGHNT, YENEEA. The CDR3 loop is CASSLGQTYDKNIQYF. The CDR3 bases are TGTGCCAGCAGCTTAGGGCAGACATATGACAAAAACATTCAGTACTTC.

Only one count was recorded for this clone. The CDR3 DNA is TGTGCCAGCTCACCTATGGGACTAGCGGAGAGGGGGGCCAAAAACATTCAGTACTTC. The encoded protein is CASSPMGLAERGAKNIQYF. The chain recombines TRBV18 with TRBJ2-4, with 11 bases lining up with TRBD2. There are 19 residues in the CDR3. Germline CDR1 is KGHSH and CDR2 is LQKENI. The V and J ends lost 3 bases and 1 base, in that order; junction bases with no gene match: 11.

CDR3 bases: TGTGCCAGCTCACACCTGACTAGCGGGGGCAATGAGCAGTTCTTC. This encodes CASSHLTSGGNEQFF. V is TRBV18 and J is TRBJ2-1, with 12 bases that match TRBD2. The CDR3 covers 15 residues. The germline gives CDR1 KGHSH, CDR2 LQKENI. The junction had 4 bases not matched to a gene; V was cut back by 4 bases and J by 6 bases.

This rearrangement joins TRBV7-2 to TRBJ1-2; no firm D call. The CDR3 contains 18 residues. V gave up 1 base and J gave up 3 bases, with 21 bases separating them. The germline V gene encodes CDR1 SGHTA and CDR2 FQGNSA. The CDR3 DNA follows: TGTGCCAGCAGCTTAGAACGAGTGACTGTGCTCGCTCACTATGGCTACACCTTC. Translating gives CASSLERVTVLAHYGYTF.

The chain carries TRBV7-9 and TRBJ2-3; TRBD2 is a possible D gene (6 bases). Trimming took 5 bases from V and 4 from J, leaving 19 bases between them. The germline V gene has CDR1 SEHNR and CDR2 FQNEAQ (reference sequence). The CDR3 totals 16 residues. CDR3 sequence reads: CASSTTGRGGADTQYF. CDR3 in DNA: TGTGCCAGCAGCACCACAGGCCGAGGAGGGGCAGATACGCAGTATTTT.

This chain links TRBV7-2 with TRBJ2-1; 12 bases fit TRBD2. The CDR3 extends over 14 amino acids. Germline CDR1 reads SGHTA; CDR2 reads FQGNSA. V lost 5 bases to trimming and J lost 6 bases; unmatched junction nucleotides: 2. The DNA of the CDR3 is TGTGCCAGCAGCCAGACTAGCGGGAGCAATGAGCAGTTCTTC. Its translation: CASSQTSGSNEQFF.